This T cell receptor gamma chain emerged from a study of gamma-delta chains in newborns, infants, children. Overall study context: Microbial exposure reportedly drives polyclonal innate γδ T cell expansion after birth.

Germline CDR1 is GITISATS and CDR2 is ISYDGTV (reference sequence). This CDR3 is built from 17 residues. TCRdb reapplied CATT to the reads. Its table lists under 50 gamma-chain clones. This clone has just a few counts. The TCR originated in a child who received the measles vaccine. This table probably holds off-target reads from a library built for another chain. V gene TRGV9 was called; the J gene was not. The sequencing used blood, collected at baseline. For the CDR3, the DNA is TGTGCCTGTGACCCCGTAGGGGTACTAACTAAGTCAGCACAACTCTTCTTT. Its protein product is CACDPVGVLTKSAQLFF.